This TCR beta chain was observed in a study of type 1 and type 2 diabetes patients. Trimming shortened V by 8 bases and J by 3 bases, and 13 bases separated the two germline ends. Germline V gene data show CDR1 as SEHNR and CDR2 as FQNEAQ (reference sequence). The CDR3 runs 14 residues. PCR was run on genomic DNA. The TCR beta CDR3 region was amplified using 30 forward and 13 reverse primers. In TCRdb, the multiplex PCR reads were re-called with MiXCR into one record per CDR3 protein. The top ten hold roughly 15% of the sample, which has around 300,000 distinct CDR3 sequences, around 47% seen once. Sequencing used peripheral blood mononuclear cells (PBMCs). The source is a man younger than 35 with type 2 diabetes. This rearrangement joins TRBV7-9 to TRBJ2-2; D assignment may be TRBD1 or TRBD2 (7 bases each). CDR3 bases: TGTGCCAGCCAGGGGGGGCCCGACACCGGGGAGCTGTTTTTT. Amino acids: CASQGGPDTGELFF.